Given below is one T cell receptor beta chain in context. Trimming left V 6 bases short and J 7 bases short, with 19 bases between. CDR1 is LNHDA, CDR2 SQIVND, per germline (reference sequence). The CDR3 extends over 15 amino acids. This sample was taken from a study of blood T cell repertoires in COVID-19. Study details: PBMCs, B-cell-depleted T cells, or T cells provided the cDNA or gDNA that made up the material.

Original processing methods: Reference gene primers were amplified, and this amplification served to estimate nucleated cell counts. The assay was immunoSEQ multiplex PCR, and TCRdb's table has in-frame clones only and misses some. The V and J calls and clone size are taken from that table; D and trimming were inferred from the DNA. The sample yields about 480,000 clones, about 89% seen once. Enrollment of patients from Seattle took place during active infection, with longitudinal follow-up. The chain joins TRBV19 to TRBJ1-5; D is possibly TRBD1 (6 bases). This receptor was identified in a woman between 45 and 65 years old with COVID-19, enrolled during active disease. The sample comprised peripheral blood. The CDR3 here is CASSHMTGLEQPQHF. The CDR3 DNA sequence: TGTGCCAGTAGCCATATGACAGGCCTCGAACAGCCCCAGCATTTT.